The clone carrying this T cell receptor beta chain is categorized as large (0.1 to 1%). Repertoires were generated with immunoSEQ multiplex PCR, while TCRdb's copy carries only in-frame clones and drops some. The sample shows some 74,000 clones, 70% to 90% of them seen only once. This entry belongs to a study of control samples from healthy donors and cancer patients. CDR3 size: 16 residues. V was shortened by 3 bases and J by 0 bases, with 16 bases between the two germline ends. Per the germline V gene, CDR1 is SGDLS and CDR2 is YYNGEE. This receptor was obtained from a woman in her 50s in good health. The chain recombines TRBV9 with TRBJ2-7, with D maybe TRBD2 (5 bases). Sequencing was carried out using blood. The CDR3 coding sequence is TGTGCCAGCAGCGCCGCGCCCCATGGAGGCTCCTACGAGCAGTACTTC. This codes for CASSAAPHGGSYEQYF. The full variable domain, rest sourced from reference TRBV9 and TRBJ2-7, is DSGVTQTPKHLITATGQRVTLRCSPRSGDLSVYWYQQSLDQGLQFLIQYYNGEERAKGNILERFSAQQFPDLHSELNLSSLELGDSALYFCASSAAPHGGSYEQYFGPGTRLTVT.